Following are 14 T cell receptor beta chains from one sample sequenced in a study of T cell responses to AZD1222 COVID-19 vaccine. Repertoires were generated with immunoSEQ multiplex PCR, while TCRdb's copy carries only in-frame clones and drops some. The sample has 90,000 to 120,000 clones, around 92% seen once; the top ten hold over 7%. This specimen was peripheral blood, taken 28 days after the second AZD1222 dose. Receptors were obtained from an adult who received the AZD1222 COVID-19 vaccine.

Only one count was recorded for this clone. The rearrangement uses TRBV5-5 and TRBJ1-2; no clear D. This CDR3 spans 13 amino acids. Trimming removed 5 bases from V and 2 bases from J, with 10 bases in between. CDR1 and CDR2 (germline): SGHKS, YYEKEE (reference sequence). CDR3 sequence: CASRSYRNYGYTF. Written as DNA, the CDR3 is TGTGCCAGCAGATCATACAGAAACTATGGCTACACCTTC.

The CDR3 DNA is TGTGCCAGCAGTGAACAAGGGCGCGAGACCCAGTACTTC. Amino acids: CASSEQGRETQYF. The chain couples TRBV6-1 to TRBJ2-5; D gene ambiguous. Per germline, CDR1 MNHNS and CDR2 SASEGT. This CDR3 region has 13 residues. Trimming shortened V by 2 bases and J by 5 bases, and 9 bases separated the two germline ends.

The J gene is TRBJ1-1, the V gene TRBV19, with D unresolved. This CDR3 region has 15 residues. Germline-derived CDR1 and CDR2 are LNHDA and SQIVND (reference sequence). Trimming cost V 1 base and J 0 bases, with 9 bases left between them. DNA of the CDR3: TGTGCCAGTAGTATAGCGGCAGAATTGAACACTGAAGCTTTCTTT. Protein sequence: CASSIAAELNTEAFF.

The V call is TRBV30, the J call TRBJ2-7, with a possible D match to TRBD2 (5 bases). CDR1 and CDR2 from the germline V gene are GTSNPN and SVGIG (reference sequence). CDR3 length: 14 residues. The V and J ends lost 2 bases and 4 bases respectively, with 15 bases between them. Here the CDR3 DNA reads TGTGCCTGGAGTCTCGGACTTAGCCCGTACGAGCAGTACTTC. This gives the protein CAWSLGLSPYEQYF.

This clone showed up just once. The chain recombines TRBV10-1 with TRBJ2-1; unclear D gene. V shed 5 bases and J shed 12 bases, with 14 bases lying between them. This CDR3 comprises 12 residues. CDR1 is WNHNN and CDR2 is SYGVQD in the germline V gene (reference sequence). Here the CDR3 reads CASSRWFFTQFF. The CDR3 DNA follows: TGCGCCAGCAGTCGATGGTTTTTTACGCAGTTCTTC.

The V call is TRBV24-1, the J call TRBJ1-3; 9 bases are shared with TRBD1. With 4 bases clipped from V and 0 bases from J, the junction kept 12 bases outside the gene matches. CDR1 KGHDR and CDR2 SFDVKD come from the germline V gene. CDR3 size: 19 residues. The CDR3 coding sequence is TGTGCCACCAGTGACCGTGGACAGGGGACCGGTTACTCTGGAAACACCATATATTTT. This codes for CATSDRGQGTGYSGNTIYF.

The chain is built from TRBV11-2 and TRBJ2-1; 12 nucleotides align to TRBD2. J was trimmed by 4 bases and V by 5 bases; bases with no gene match: 3. Germline V lookup: CDR1 SGHAT, CDR2 FQNNGV. The CDR3 covers 15 residues. The CDR3 spells CASSPGLAGYNEQFF. CDR3 DNA sequence: TGTGCCAGCAGCCCAGGACTAGCGGGATACAATGAGCAGTTCTTC. Combining the CDR3 with reference TRBV11-2 and TRBJ2-1 gives the whole variable domain EAGVAQSPRYKIIEKRQSVAFWCNPISGHATLYWYQQILGQGPKLLIQFQNNGVVDDSQLPKDRFSAERLKGVDSTLKIQPAKLEDSAVYLCASSPGLAGYNEQFFGPGTRLTVL.

The chain recombines TRBV19 with TRBJ2-1; 8 nucleotides match TRBD1. The germline CDR1 and CDR2 sequences are LNHDA and SQIVND (reference sequence). This CDR3 region has 14 residues. With V trimmed by 8 bases and J by 0 bases, 3 bases remained unmatched. The CDR3 spells CASRTGSSYNEQFF. In nucleotides, the CDR3 is TGTGCCAGTCGGACAGGGAGCTCCTACAATGAGCAGTTCTTC. Filled out from reference TRBV19 and TRBJ2-1, the complete variable domain reads DGGITQSPKYLFRKEGQNVTLSCEQNLNHDAMYWYRQDPGQGLRLIYYSQIVNDFQKGDIAEGYSVSREKKESFPLTVTSAQKNPTAFYLCASRTGSSYNEQFFGPGTRLTVL.

This sequence joins TRBV19 and TRBJ2-1, with a possible D match to TRBD1 (8 bases). With 5 bases removed from V and 4 bases from J, the gap between germline ends came to 21 bases. The CDR3 runs 17 residues. Germline CDR1 and CDR2: LNHDA and SQIVND (reference sequence). For the CDR3, the DNA is TGTGCCAGTAGTCCCGGCCTCGACAGGGGACTATACAATGAGCAGTTCTTC. This sequence encodes CASSPGLDRGLYNEQFF.

This clone occurred once. The V and J genes are TRBV6-5 and TRBJ1-2; D is perhaps TRBD1 (5 bases). The CDR3 contains 13 residues. Trimming removed 5 bases from V and 4 bases from J, with 11 bases in between. Germline V gene data show CDR1 as MNHEY and CDR2 as SVGAGI. The CDR3 DNA is TGTGCCAGCAGTCCGGGACTGGCCTATGGCTACACCTTC. Its translation is CASSPGLAYGYTF.

This chain joins TRBV6-2 or TRBV6-3 and TRBJ2-7; D could derive from TRBD1 or TRBD2 (5 bases each). Germline lookup yields CDR1 MNHEY and CDR2 SVGEGT. The germline V and J ends were trimmed by 4 bases and 2 bases, with 15 bases remaining between them. The CDR3 sequence is 15 residues long. The CDR3 loop is CASSSLGTATYEQYF. The DNA for the CDR3 is TGTGCCAGCAGTTCTTTGGGGACGGCGACCTACGAGCAGTACTTC.

The chain joins TRBV9 to TRBJ2-5; 10 bases match TRBD2. The trim removed 1 base at V and 4 bases at J, leaving 7 bases unmatched. The CDR3 extends over 16 amino acids. From germline, CDR1 is SGDLS and CDR2 YYNGEE. CDR3 in amino acids: CASSVMSSGGSETQYF. CDR3 coding DNA: TGTGCCAGCAGCGTAATGTCTAGCGGGGGCTCAGAGACCCAGTACTTC.

This clone is a singleton in its sample. The J gene is TRBJ1-1, the V gene TRBV27, with D uncertain. Germline V gene sequence: CDR1 MNHEY, CDR2 SMNVEV (reference sequence). Trimming took 1 base from V and 11 from J, leaving 17 bases between them. The CDR3 covers 14 residues. DNA for the CDR3: TGTGCCAGCAGTTTATTCCTGACAATGGAGTCGGCTTTCTTT. Translated: CASSLFLTMESAFF.

The chain combines TRBV9 with TRBJ2-7; 12 bases agree with TRBD1. The germline gives CDR1 SGDLS, CDR2 YYNGEE. The ends lost 4 bases at V and 4 bases at J; junction bases unmatched: 12. This CDR3 is built from 17 residues. CDR3 sequence reads: CASSPEASGQGAYEQYF. The CDR3 coding sequence is TGTGCCAGCAGCCCCGAGGCCTCGGGACAGGGGGCTTACGAGCAGTACTTC.